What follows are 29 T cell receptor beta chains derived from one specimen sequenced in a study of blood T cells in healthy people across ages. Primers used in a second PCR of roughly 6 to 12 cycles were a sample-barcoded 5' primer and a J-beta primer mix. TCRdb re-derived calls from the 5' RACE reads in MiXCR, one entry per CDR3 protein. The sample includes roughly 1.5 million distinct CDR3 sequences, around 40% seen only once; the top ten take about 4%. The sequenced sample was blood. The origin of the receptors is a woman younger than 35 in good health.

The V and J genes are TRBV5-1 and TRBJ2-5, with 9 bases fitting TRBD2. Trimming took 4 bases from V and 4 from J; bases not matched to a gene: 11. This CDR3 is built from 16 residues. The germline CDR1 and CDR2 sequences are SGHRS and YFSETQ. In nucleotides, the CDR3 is TGCGCCAGCAGCAAATTAGGACTAGCGTTCGCAGAGACCCAGTACTTC. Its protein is CASSKLGLAFAETQYF.

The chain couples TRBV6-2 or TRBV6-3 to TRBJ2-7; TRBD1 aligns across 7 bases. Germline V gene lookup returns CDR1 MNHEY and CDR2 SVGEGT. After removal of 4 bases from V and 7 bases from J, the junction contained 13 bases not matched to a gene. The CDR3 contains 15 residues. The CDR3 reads CASSSWGQLDNEQYF. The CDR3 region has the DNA TGTGCCAGCAGTTCCTGGGGACAGCTAGACAATGAGCAGTACTTC.

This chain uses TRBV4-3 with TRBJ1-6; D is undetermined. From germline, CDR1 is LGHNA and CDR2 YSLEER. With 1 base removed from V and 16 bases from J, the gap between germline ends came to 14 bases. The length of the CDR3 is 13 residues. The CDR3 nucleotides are TGCGCCAGCAGCCAAGTTAACAGCCTGTCTCTCCACTTT. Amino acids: CASSQVNSLSLHF.

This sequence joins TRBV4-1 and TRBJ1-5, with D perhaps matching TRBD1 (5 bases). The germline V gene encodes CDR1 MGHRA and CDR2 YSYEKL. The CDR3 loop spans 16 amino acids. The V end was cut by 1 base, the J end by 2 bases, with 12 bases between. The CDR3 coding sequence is TGCGCCAGCAGCCAAGTGGGCCCAGGGCGCAATCAGCCCCAGCATTTT. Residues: CASSQVGPGRNQPQHF.

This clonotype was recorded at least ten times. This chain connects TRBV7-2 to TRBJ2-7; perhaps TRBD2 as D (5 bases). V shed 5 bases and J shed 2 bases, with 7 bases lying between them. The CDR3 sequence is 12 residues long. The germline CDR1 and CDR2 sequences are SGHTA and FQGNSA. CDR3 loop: CASSLTTYEQYF. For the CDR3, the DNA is TGTGCCAGCAGCCTGACTACCTACGAGCAGTACTTC.

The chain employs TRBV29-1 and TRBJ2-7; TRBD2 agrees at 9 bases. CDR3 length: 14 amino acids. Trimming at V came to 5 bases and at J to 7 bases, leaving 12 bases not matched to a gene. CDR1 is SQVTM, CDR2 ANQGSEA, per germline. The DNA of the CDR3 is TGCAGCGTTTCTATGGCGGGAGGGCCGGGTGAGCAGTACTTC. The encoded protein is CSVSMAGGPGEQYF.

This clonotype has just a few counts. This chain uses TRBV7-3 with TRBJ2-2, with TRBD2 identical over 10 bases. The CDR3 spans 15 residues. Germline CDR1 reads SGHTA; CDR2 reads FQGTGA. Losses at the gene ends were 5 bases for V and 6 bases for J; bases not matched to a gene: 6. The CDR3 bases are TGTGCCAGCAGCGCGTCTAGCGGGAGCGCCGGGGAGCTGTTTTTT. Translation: CASSASSGSAGELFF.

The CDR3 DNA reads TGTGCCAGCAGTGCACCGGGACTAGCTGGCGAGCAGTACTTC. It specifies CASSAPGLAGEQYF. The V gene is TRBV6-5, the J gene TRBJ2-7, with 9 bases aligning to TRBD2. The CDR3 is made up of 14 amino acids. Germline loops: CDR1 MNHEY, CDR2 SVGAGI. The ends lost 5 bases at V and 6 bases at J; junction bases unmatched: 8.

The CDR3 region has the DNA TGTGCCAGCGGCCGCTTCACGGTGGGCACAGATACGCAGTATTTT. The encoded protein is CASGRFTVGTDTQYF. The chain uses TRBV6-5 and TRBJ2-3; D call uncertain. V lost 8 bases, J lost 1 base, and 16 bases lay in between. This CDR3 is built from 15 residues. Germline V gives CDR1 MNHEY, CDR2 SVGAGI.

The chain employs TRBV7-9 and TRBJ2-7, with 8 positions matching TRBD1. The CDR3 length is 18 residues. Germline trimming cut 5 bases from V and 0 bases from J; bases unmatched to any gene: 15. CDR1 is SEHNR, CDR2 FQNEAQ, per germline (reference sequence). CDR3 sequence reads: CASSLADTWTGSSYEQYF. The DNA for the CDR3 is TGTGCCAGCAGCCTCGCAGATACCTGGACAGGGAGCTCCTACGAGCAGTACTTC.

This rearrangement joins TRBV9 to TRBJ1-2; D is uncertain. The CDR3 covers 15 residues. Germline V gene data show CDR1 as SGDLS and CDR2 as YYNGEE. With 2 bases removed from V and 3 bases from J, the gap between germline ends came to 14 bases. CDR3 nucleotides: TGTGCCAGCAGCGTTTCTTGGACGCAGGACTATGGCTACACCTTC. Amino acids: CASSVSWTQDYGYTF. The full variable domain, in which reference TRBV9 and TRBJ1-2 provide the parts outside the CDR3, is DSGVTQTPKHLITATGQRVTLRCSPRSGDLSVYWYQQSLDQGLQFLIQYYNGEERAKGNILERFSAQQFPDLHSELNLSSLELGDSALYFCASSVSWTQDYGYTFGSGTRLTVV.

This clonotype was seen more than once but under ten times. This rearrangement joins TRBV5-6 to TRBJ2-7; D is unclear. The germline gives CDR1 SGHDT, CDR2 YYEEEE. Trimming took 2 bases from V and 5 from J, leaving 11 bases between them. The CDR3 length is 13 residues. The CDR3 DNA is TGTGCCAGCAGCTTAGGTGACGCCGACGAGCAGTACTTC. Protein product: CASSLGDADEQYF.

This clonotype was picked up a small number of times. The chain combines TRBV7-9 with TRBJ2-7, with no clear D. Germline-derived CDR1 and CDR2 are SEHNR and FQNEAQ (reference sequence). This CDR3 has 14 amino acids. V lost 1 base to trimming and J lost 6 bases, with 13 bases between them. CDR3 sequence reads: CASSLGDPRSEQYF. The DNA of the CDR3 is TGTGCCAGCAGCTTAGGTGACCCTAGGAGCGAGCAGTACTTC.

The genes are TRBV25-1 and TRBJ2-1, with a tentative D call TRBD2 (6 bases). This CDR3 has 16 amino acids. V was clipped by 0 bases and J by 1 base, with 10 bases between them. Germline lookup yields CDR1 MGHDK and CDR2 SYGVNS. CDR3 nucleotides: TGTGCCAGCAGTGAATATGGGACTGGATCCTACAATGAGCAGTTCTTC. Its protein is CASSEYGTGSYNEQFF.

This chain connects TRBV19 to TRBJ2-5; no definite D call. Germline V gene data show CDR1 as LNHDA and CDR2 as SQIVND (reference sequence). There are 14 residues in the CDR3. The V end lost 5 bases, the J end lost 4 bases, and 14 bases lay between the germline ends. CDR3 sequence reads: CASSSTASTETQYF. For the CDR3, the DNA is TGTGCCAGTAGTTCAACAGCAAGTACAGAGACCCAGTACTTC.

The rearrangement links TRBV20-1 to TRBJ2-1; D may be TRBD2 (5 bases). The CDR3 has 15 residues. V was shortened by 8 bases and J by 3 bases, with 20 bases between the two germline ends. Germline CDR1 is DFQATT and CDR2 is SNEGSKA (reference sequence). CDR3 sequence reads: CSTPRGLGFYNEQFF. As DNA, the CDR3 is TGCAGTACCCCCCGAGGGCTAGGATTCTACAATGAGCAGTTCTTC.

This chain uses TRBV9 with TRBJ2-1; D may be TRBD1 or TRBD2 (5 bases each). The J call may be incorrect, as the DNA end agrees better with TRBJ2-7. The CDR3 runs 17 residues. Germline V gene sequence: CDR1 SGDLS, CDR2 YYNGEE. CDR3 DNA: TGTGCCAGCAGCGTAGAGGGGACGGGGAGCTCCTACAATGAGCAGTACTTC. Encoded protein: CASSVEGTGSSYNEQYF.

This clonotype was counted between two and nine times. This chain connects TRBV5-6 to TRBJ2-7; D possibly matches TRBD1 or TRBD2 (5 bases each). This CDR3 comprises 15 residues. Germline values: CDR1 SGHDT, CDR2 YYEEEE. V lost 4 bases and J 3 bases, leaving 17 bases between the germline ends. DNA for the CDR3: TGTGCCAGCAGCGCAATTGGTTGGGGGAGCTACGAGCAGTACTTC. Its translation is CASSAIGWGSYEQYF.

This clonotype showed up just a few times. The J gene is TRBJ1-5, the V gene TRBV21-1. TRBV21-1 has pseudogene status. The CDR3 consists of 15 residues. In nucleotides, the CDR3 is TGTGCCAGCAGCAAAGGAATGAGGAGCAATCAGCCCCAGCATTTT. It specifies CASSKGMRSNQPQHF.

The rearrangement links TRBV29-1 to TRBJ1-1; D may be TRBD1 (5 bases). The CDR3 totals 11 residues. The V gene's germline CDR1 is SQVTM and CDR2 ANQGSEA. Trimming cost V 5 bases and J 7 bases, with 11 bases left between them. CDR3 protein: CSVNVGVEAFF. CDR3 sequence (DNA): TGCAGCGTTAACGTAGGGGTTGAAGCTTTCTTT.

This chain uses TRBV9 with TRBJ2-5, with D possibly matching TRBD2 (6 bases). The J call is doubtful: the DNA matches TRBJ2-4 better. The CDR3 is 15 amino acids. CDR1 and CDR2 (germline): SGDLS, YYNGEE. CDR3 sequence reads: CASSPGTALGNIQYF. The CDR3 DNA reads TGTGCCAGCAGCCCCGGGACTGCCCTTGGAAACATTCAGTACTTC.

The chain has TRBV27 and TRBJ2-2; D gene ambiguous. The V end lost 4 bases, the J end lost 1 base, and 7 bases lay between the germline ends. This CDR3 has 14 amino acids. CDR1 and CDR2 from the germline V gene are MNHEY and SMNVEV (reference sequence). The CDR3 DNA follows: TGTGCCAGCAGTTATCAGAAGAACACCGGGGAGCTGTTTTTT. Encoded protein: CASSYQKNTGELFF.

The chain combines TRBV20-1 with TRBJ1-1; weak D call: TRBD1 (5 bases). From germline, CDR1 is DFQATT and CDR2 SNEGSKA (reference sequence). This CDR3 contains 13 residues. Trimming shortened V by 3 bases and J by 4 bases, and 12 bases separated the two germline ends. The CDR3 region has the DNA TGCAGTGCTAGGCGTATTGGGGGCACTGAAGCTTTCTTT. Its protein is CSARRIGGTEAFF.

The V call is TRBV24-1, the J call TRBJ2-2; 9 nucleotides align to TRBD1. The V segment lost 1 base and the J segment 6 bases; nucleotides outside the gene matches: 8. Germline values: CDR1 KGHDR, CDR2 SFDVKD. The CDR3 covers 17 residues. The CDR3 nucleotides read TGTGCCACCAGTGATTTCCACGGACAGGGGATGGCCGGGGAGCTGTTTTTT. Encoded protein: CATSDFHGQGMAGELFF.

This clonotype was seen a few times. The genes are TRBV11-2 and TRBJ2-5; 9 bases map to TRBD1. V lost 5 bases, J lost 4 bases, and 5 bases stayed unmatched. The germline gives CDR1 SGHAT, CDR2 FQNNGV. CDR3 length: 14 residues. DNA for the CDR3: TGTGCCAGCAGCAAAGGACAGGGGCTAGAGACCCAGTACTTC. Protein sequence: CASSKGQGLETQYF.

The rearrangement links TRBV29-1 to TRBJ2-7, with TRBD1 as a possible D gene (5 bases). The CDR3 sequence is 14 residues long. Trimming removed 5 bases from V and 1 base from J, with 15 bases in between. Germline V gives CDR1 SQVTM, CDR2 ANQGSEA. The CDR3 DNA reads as TGCAGCGTTAAGGGGAAAACAGATTCCTACGAGCAGTACTTC. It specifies CSVKGKTDSYEQYF.

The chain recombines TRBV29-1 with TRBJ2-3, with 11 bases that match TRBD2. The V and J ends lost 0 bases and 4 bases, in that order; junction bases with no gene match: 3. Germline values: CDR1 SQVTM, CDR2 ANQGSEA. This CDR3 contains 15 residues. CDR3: CSVEETSGGPDTQYF. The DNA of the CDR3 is TGCAGCGTTGAAGAAACTAGCGGGGGACCAGATACGCAGTATTTT.

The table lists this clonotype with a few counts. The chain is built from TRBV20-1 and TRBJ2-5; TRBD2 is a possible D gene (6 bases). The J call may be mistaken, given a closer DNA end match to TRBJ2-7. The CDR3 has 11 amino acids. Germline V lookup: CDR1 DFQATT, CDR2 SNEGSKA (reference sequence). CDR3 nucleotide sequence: TGCAGTGCTAGGGGGGGTGGCGAGCAGTACTTC. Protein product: CSARGGGEQYF.

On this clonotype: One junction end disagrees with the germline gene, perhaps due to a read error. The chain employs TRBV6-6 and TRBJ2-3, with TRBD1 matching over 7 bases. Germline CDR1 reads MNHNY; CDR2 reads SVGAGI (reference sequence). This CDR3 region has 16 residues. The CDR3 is CASSDSQGTLVDTQYF. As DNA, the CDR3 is TGTGCCAGCAGTGACTCACAGGGGACATTGGTAGATACGCAGTATTTT.